One T cell receptor beta chain is described in this entry. TCRdb keeps only in-frame clones here, not all; method: immunoSEQ multiplex PCR. The sample totals some 180,000 clones; its top ten clones hold under 2.5%. Germline CDR1 reads SGHRS; CDR2 reads YFSETQ. The CDR3 is made up of 14 amino acids. Trimming pared 4 bases from V and 7 bases from J, leaving 17 bases between. This sample was taken from a study of control samples from healthy donors and cancer patients. V gene TRBV5-1 combines with J gene TRBJ1-1; D not certain. Sample: blood. The receptor's source is a young woman in good health. Here the CDR3 reads CASSPHDVSVEAFF. The CDR3 DNA reads as TGCGCCAGCAGCCCTCACGACGTGTCAGTTGAAGCTTTCTTT. The full variable domain, its missing parts supplied by reference TRBV5-1 and TRBJ1-1, is KAGVTQTPRYLIKTRGQQVTLSCSPISGHRSVSWYQQTPGQGLQFLFEYFSETQRNKGNFPGRFSGRQFSNSRSEMNVSTLELGDSALYLCASSPHDVSVEAFFGQGTRLTVV.